This TCR beta chain derives from a study of PD-1 blockade in classical Hodgkin lymphoma. Profiling relied on immunoSEQ multiplex PCR, and the TCRdb table lists in-frame clones only, not all of them. This table has roughly 96,000 clones, approximately 94% appearing once. The sample's time point: cycle 4 day 1 (C4D1), after 6 weeks of nivolumab. Each of the patients experienced relapse following autologous stem cell transplantation, and their brentuximab vedotin exposure differed. Germline trimming cut 3 bases from V and 12 bases from J; bases unmatched to any gene: 10. This CDR3 spans 15 amino acids. The germline V gene has CDR1 SGHAT and CDR2 FQDESV (reference sequence).

The receptor was derived from a human donor with classical Hodgkin lymphoma. Sequencing used peripheral blood mononuclear cells (PBMCs), obtained before the fourth cycle of nivolumab. The V and J genes are TRBV11-1 and TRBJ2-1; 11 bases map to TRBD2. CDR3 sequence: CASSFGTSGRGGQFF. CDR3 sequence (DNA): TGTGCCAGCAGCTTCGGGACTAGCGGACGGGGGGGGCAGTTCTTC.